This T cell receptor (beta chain) was identified in a study of breast tumors, draining lymph nodes, adjacent tissues (dated by TCRdb to between 2015 and 2016). Describing the broader study: Breast cancer patients provided tumor, adjacent nontumor tissue and axillary lymph nodes, and the study compared the TCR beta repertoires across these three sources. In human breast cancer, the study set out to evaluate how tumor, surrounding tissue and draining lymph node repertoires relate to one another and whether T cells may move between these sites. Results and caveats for the whole study, not just this receptor: T-cell repertoire diversity in tumors was found to be lower than in lymph nodes but higher than in nontumor tissue, and preferential V and J gene usage was observed. The conclusion that tumor T cells originate in lymph nodes was presented as consistent with a hypothesis rather than as directly demonstrated. In luminal-like breast cancer, tumor and nontumor tissue repertoires resembled each other significantly more than in basal-like breast cancer. A scenario in which most tumor T cells derive from the lymph node and then expand within tumor tissue was judged to be consistent with the data.

In this sample, this clonotype turned up many times. What this receptor recognizes is not known. No base qualities exist here, and no much larger clone lies one base off it. These reads were obtained on an Illumina HiSeq 2000. TCR beta chain libraries were generated by multiplex PCR amplification. High-throughput sequencing was used to analyze the amplified TCR beta chain products. The public reads were reprocessed in TCRdb via fastp at Q25 and MiXCR, keeping in-frame beta chains. When rows share a CDR3 protein, they turn into one entry using the most common DNA and genes. The sample yields around 230,000 distinct CDR3 sequences; about 30% were counted once. The ten largest clones add up to 1.3% to 1.5% of the sample. The axillary draining lymph nodes of breast cancer patients were the source of the lymph node samples. Trimming removed 3 bases from V and 4 bases from J, leaving 18 bases between the germline ends. In the germline V gene, CDR1 corresponds to SGHTA and CDR2 to FQGNSA. The CDR3 runs 17 amino acids, cysteine and phenylalanine included. The CDR3 DNA has 51 bases and is translated from base 1.

This receptor chain uses TRBV7-2 and TRBJ2-2; the D segment may tentatively be TRBD1 or TRBD2, each giving 5 matched bases. The sequencing input was axillary lymph node tissue. The TCR was taken from a female donor with breast cancer. Some clones in this sample may be carry-over from other donors' samples. The DNA sequence is as follows: TGTGCCAGCAGCTTGGGGGTTCTGGGGCGGGTCACCGGGGAGCTGTTTTTT. This is translated as CASSLGVLGRVTGELFF. The full variable domain, completed from the reference TRBV7-2 and TRBJ2-2 proteins outside the CDR3, reads GAGVSQSPSNKVTEKGKDVELRCDPISGHTALYWYRQSLGQGLEFLIYFQGNSAPDKSGLPSDRFSAERTGGSVSTLTIQRTQQEDSAVYLCASSLGVLGRVTGELFFGEGSRLTVL.